The source of this T cell receptor beta chain is a study of blood T cell repertoires in COVID-19. Across the whole study: From T cells, B-cell-depleted T cells, or PBMCs came the material, which was cDNA or gDNA.

The germline gives CDR1 LNHDA, CDR2 SQIVND (reference sequence). Germline trimming cut 6 bases from V and 4 bases from J; bases unmatched to any gene: 8. The CDR3 runs to 14 residues. Authors' methods: Estimation of nucleated cell counts relied on the amplification of reference gene primers. The data were produced by immunoSEQ multiplex PCR, yet TCRdb's version contains in-frame clones alone and is incomplete. V and J calls and clone size are as listed in that table; D and trimming were resolved from the DNA. The sample lists about 210,000 clones; around 90% were seen once. Sequenced material: peripheral blood. The TCR sequence derives from a man aged 30-40 years with acute or convalescent COVID-19. This chain uses TRBV19 with TRBJ1-2; TRBD1 aligns across 7 bases. The CDR3 spells CASSFGDSFYGYTF. The DNA for the CDR3 is TGTGCCAGTAGCTTTGGGGACAGCTTCTATGGCTACACCTTC.